This T cell receptor (beta chain) derives from a study of CD8 T cells in ankylosing spondylitis. In its sample, this clonotype was seen many times. TCRdb analysed the 5' RACE reads with MiXCR anew, one entry per CDR3 protein. The table lists tens of thousands of distinct CDR3 sequences, 6.5% to 9% of them singletons, with about 8.5% in the top ten. V dropped 6 bases and J dropped 1; count of bases not matched to a gene: 4. The CDR3 consists of 14 residues. Germline assignment: CDR1 WNHNN and CDR2 SYGVQD (reference sequence). Sequences were obtained from blood, either unsorted or a sorted T cell fraction (not recorded which). V is TRBV10-1 and J is TRBJ1-1; 8 positions match TRBD1. The sequence was obtained from a female donor with ankylosing spondylitis or in good health (not recorded which). This CDR3 is CASSAGTGNTEAFF. The CDR3 bases are TGCGCCAGCAGCGCAGGGACAGGGAACACTGAAGCTTTCTTT.